This record covers a single T cell receptor (beta chain). This clone's antigen is unknown. Nothing much larger sits one base from this clone, and base qualities are not available. The germline V gene supplies CDR1 MNHEY and CDR2 SVGAGI. The CDR3 measures 16 amino acids from cysteine to phenylalanine. Only the CDR3 DNA stays, 48 bases, in frame from base 1. Trimming removed 4 bases from V and 7 bases from J; the gene matches leave 5 bases unexplained. The record originates from a study of control samples from healthy donors and cancer patients (dated by TCRdb to 2020 to 2021). The library was made by the immunoSEQ multiplex PCR assay. TCRdb obtained this table from immuneACCESS and retained in-frame rearrangements with V and J assigned. These tables miss some clones; where compared with another copy, unresolved V genes account for less than half of the shortfall, and the remainder is unexplained. The sample table shows 84,000 or so clones, and 91% are seen once. The ten largest account for approximately 14% of the sample.

This receptor chain uses TRBV6-5 and TRBJ2-1; TRBD2 aligns with 15 central bases. What was sequenced was blood. This TCR came from a man in his thirties or forties in good health. The CDR3 sequence is CASSSWTSGRGNEQFF. Here is the DNA: TGTGCCAGCAGTTCCTGGACTAGCGGGAGGGGTAATGAGCAGTTCTTC.